A selection of T cell receptor beta chains follows, all from one sample in a study of metastatic and nonmetastatic thyroid tumors. TCRdb reanalyzed the PCR reads via MiXCR. The sample has some 15,000 clones; roughly 13% are singletons. Sequencing was carried out using blood. The receptors stem from a female donor with papillary thyroid cancer or a benign thyroid nodule (not recorded which). Some clones in this sample may be carry-over from other donors' samples. CDR3s include the opening cysteine and the closing phenylalanine or tryptophan. Fields, in order: clone size, V gene, D gene, J gene, CDR3 protein, CDR3 DNA. The D gene is left open where the match is weak. A clone size is listed for some rows: how often the clone was seen (once, few, many), or a class if it is expanded.

many	TRBV7-2	TRBD1	TRBJ2-3	CASSEGKGQTNHTQYF	TGTGCCAGCAGCGAAGGGAAGGGACAGACAAACCATACGCAGTATTTT
.	TRBV10-3	.	TRBJ1-2	CTIRAVAEANYGYTF	TGTACCATCAGAGCCGTAGCGGAAGCTAACTATGGCTACACCTTC
medium-sized	TRBV2	TRBD1	TRBJ1-2	CANKTGVYGYTF	TGTGCCAATAAGACAGGGGTGTATGGCTACACCTTC
medium-sized	TRBV28	.	TRBJ1-1	CASSLGWQVEAFF	TGTGCCAGCAGTTTAGGGTGGCAGGTTGAAGCTTTCTTT
many	TRBV3-1	.	TRBJ2-2	CASSQVIEAGELFF	TGTGCCAGCAGCCAAGTGATAGAGGCCGGGGAGCTGTTTTTT
many	TRBV11-1	.	TRBJ2-7	CASSLEGSWGSLYEQYF	TGTGCCAGCAGCTTGGAAGGCTCGTGGGGCAGCCTATACGAGCAGTACTTC
many	TRBV2	.	TRBJ1-1	CASRPENTEAFF	TGTGCCAGCAGGCCAGAGAATACTGAAGCTTTCTTT
.	TRBV10-3	TRBD2	TRBJ2-1	CAISAVRVTSGGKDNERFF	TGTGCCATCAGTGCCGTGAGGGTGACTAGCGGGGGAAAAGACAATGAGCGGTTCTTC
many	TRBV14	.	TRBJ2-3	CASSQEILGWRQRTDTQYF	TGTGCCAGCAGCCAAGAAATCCTCGGGTGGCGGCAGCGCACAGATACGCAGTATTTT
many	TRBV4-3	.	TRBJ1-5	CASSQDLGYSNQPQHF	TGCGCCAGCAGCCAAGATTTGGGATATAGCAATCAGCCCCAGCATTTT
.	TRBV11-3	TRBD2	TRBJ2-7	CANSPWEGREQYF	TGTGCCAACAGCCCGTGGGAGGGGAGGGAGCAGTACTTC
.	TRBV7-2	TRBD1	TRBJ2-2	CASSLDRGTGELFF	TGTGCCAGCAGCTTGGACAGGGGAACCGGGGAGCTGTTTTTT
many	TRBV19	.	TRBJ1-2	CASSISMRGVYGYTF	TGTGCCAGTAGTATTTCCATGAGGGGAGTCTATGGCTACACCTTC
many	TRBV10-3	TRBD1	TRBJ1-4	CATASQGASEKLFF	TGTGCCACAGCCTCACAGGGGGCCAGTGAAAAACTGTTTTTT
many	TRBV18	.	TRBJ1-2	CASSPPQGRGYTF	TGTGCCAGCTCACCACCGCAGGGTCGTGGCTACACCTTC
.	TRBV7-3	.	TRBJ2-2	CASSLGGTPNTGELFF	TGTGCCAGCAGCTTAGGAGGGACCCCCAACACCGGGGAGCTGTTTTTT
many	TRBV9	.	TRBJ1-3	CASSVDGGYGNTIYF	TGTGCCAGCAGCGTAGACGGGGGGTATGGAAACACCATATATTTT
medium-sized	TRBV28	.	TRBJ2-7	CASSLSGAGRGPYEQYF	TGTGCCAGCAGTTTATCGGGAGCTGGCAGGGGCCCCTACGAGCAGTACTTC
many	TRBV30	.	TRBJ2-1	CAWGRGALYNGQFF	TGTGCCTGGGGTAGGGGGGCCTTATACAATGGGCAGTTCTTC
many	TRBV9	.	TRBJ2-1	CASSVEGNEQFF	TGTGCCAGCAGCGTAGAGGGGAATGAGCAGTTCTTC
few	TRBV12-3/TRBV12-4	.	TRBJ2-7	CASRSTGGYEQYF	TGTGCCAGCAGATCTACAGGAGGGTACGAGCAGTACTTC
.	TRBV6-1	.	TRBJ1-1	CASSQFRDTNTEAFF	TGTGCCAGCAGTCAGTTCCGGGACACGAACACTGAAGCTTTCTTT
many	TRBV20-1	TRBD2	TRBJ2-1	CSASGLAGDHNEQFF	TGCAGTGCTAGTGGACTGGCGGGGGACCACAATGAGCAGTTCTTC
medium-sized	TRBV27	.	TRBJ2-1	CASSPRGKSYNEQFF	TGTGCCAGCAGCCCCAGGGGTAAATCCTACAATGAGCAGTTCTTC